The following is a TCR beta chain sequence with its context. The antigen it binds to is not known. No quality values exist for individual bases; no much larger clone is one base distant. The record originates from a study of blood T cell repertoires in COVID-19 (TCRdb year 2020). Looking at the study overall: Samples from collaborators originated in the United States, Italy and Spain and spanned both the acute and convalescent phases of COVID-19. The prospective study material was composed of cDNA or gDNA derived from T cells, B-cell-depleted T cells, or PBMCs. Subjects who had been exposed to COVID-19, were actively infected with it, or had recovered from it provided the deeply sampled blood TCRbeta repertoires that made up the dataset. The repertoires were released in a freely available public database meant as a resource for research on the immune response to SARS-CoV-2. The samples were drawn from the first 160 participants of the ongoing ImmuneRACE study and from over a thousand subjects provided by 6 global collaborators. Nearly every sample came with metadata listing a de-identified subject ID, COVID-19 status, age in years and sex. HLA class I and class II types, where available, came from metadata supplied by the sample provider rather than from assay-based typing.

Whole blood was collected in K2EDTA tubes by collaborating institutions according to the institutions' own protocols. For TCRbeta analysis, collaborator samples were shipped as frozen whole blood, as isolated PBMCs, or as DNA extracted from either sample type. CDR1 and CDR2 (LGHNA, YSLEER) derive from the germline V gene. Inclusive of the bounding cysteine and phenylalanine, the CDR3 is 15 residues long. The sequence is cut down to CDR3 DNA, 45 bases in frame from base 1. V ends up 1 base short and J 5 bases short, with an unmatched junction base count of 6. TCRbeta CDR3 regions were amplified from genomic DNA using the immunoSEQ Assay, a bias-controlled multiplex PCR. The authors' pipeline ran thus. Nucleated cell counts per sample were estimated from amplification of reference gene primers within the assay. To quantify the absolute abundance of each unique TCRbeta CDR3 rearrangement, sequence reads were collapsed and filtered. For each sample, productive Simpson clonality was calculated as the square root of Simpson's diversity index over productive rearrangements. Not all clones reach the TCRdb copy of this immuneACCESS table, which keeps in-frame sequences only. Checked studies attribute under half of the gap to unresolved V genes and leave the rest unexplained. V and J calls and clone size come straight from that table; D and trimming were deduced from the DNA. In all, the sample holds about 360,000 clones, and approximately 82% of those were seen once. In total, the top ten clones hold 2.5% to 3.5% of the sample.

General findings and caveats noted by the study authors: The amount of clinical and demographic metadata varied by source and participant and was provided uncurated.

The sequenced sample was peripheral blood. This clonotype originated in a man aged 25 to 45 with active or convalescent COVID-19. The chain was built from TRBV4-3 and TRBJ2-5, and 8 junction bases match TRBD2. The CDR3 protein: CASSQVASGLETQYF. The sequence in DNA is TGCGCCAGCAGCCAAGTCGCTAGCGGGTTGGAGACCCAGTACTTC.